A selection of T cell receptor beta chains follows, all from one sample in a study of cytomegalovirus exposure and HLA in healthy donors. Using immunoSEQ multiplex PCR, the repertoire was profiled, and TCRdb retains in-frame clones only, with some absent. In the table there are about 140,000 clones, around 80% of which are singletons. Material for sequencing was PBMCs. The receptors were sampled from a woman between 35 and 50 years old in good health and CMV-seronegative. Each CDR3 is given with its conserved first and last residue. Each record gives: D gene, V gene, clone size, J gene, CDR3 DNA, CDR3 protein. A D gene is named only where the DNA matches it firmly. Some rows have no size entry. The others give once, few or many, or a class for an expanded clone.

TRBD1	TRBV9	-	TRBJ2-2	TGTGCCAGCAGCGGCGGGACAGGGTCGAACACCGGGGAGCTGTTTTTT	CASSGGTGSNTGELFF
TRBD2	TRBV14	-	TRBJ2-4	TGTGCCAGCAGCCAAGCAACCCCGGGGGGAGACATTCAGTACTTC	CASSQATPGGDIQYF
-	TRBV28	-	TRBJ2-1	TGTGCCAGCAGTTTATGGGAGGGTGGGTCCTACAATGAGCAGTTCTTC	CASSLWEGGSYNEQFF
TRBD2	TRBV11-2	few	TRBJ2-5	TGTGCCAGCAGCCTGGGCGCTAGCGGGCTGCTGGAGACCCAGTACTTC	CASSLGASGLLETQYF
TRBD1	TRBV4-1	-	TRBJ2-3	TGCGCCAGCAGCCAAGGACAGGGTGACACAGATACGCAGTATTTT	CASSQGQGDTDTQYF
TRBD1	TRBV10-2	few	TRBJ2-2	TGCGCCAGCACCGAGGGACAGGACAGTGCCGGGGAGCTGTTTTTT	CASTEGQDSAGELFF
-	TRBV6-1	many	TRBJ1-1	TGTGCCAGCAGTGAAGGGGTAGGGGATGGCACTGAAGCTTTCTTT	CASSEGVGDGTEAFF
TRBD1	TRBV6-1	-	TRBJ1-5	TGTGCCAGTAGACTGGACAGGGTAAACAATCAGCCCCAGCATTTT	CASRLDRVNNQPQHF
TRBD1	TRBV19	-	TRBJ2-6	TGTGCCAGTAGTGGAAAGACAGGGGGTACATCTGGGGCCAACGTCCTGACTTTC	CASSGKTGGTSGANVLTF
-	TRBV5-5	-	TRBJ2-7	TGTGCCAGCAGCTCCATCACCTACGAGCAGTACTTC	CASSSITYEQYF
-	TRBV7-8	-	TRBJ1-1	TGTGCCAGCCGAAGGGGGGGGTTGGATGGGACTGAAGCTTTCTTT	CASRRGGLDGTEAFF
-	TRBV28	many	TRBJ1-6	TGTGCCAGCAGCCTAGGACAGTATAATTCACCCCTCCACTTT	CASSLGQYNSPLHF
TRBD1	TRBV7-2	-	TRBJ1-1	TGTGCCAGCAGCCAACAGGGGCCGGGCACTGAAGCTTTCTTT	CASSQQGPGTEAFF
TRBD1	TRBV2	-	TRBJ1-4	TGTGCCAGCAGCGAAACAAGACAGGGATGGGAAAAACTGTTTTTT	CASSETRQGWEKLFF
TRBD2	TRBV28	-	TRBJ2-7	TGTGCCAGCAGCTCTAGCGGGAGGACTGCCTACGAGCAGTACTTC	CASSSSGRTAYEQYF
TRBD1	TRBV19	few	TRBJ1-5	TGTGCCAGTAGTAATTGGGGACAGGGTTGGCATTTT	CASSNWGQGWHF
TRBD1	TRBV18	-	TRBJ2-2	TGTGCCAGCTCGGACGGAAGGGGGCGGAACACCGGGGAGCTGTTTTTT	CASSDGRGRNTGELFF
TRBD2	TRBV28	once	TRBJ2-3	TGTGCCAGCAGTTTATCCCGGACGGCTACGGGGGGAACAGATACGCAGTATTTT	CASSLSRTATGGTDTQYF
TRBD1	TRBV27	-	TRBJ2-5	TGTGCCAGTCGGGGGACAGGGGATTCAGAGACCCAGTACTTC	CASRGTGDSETQYF
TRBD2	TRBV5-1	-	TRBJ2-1	TGCGCCAGCAGCTGGGGCGGGAGGCTCTCCTACAATGAGCAGTTCTTC	CASSWGGRLSYNEQFF
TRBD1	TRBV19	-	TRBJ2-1	TGTGCCAGTAAACACCGGGACAGGAACAATGAGCAGTTCTTC	CASKHRDRNNEQFF
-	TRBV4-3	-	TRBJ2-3	TGCGCCAGCAGCCAAGAAGCGGGTCTCGATACGCAGTATTTT	CASSQEAGLDTQYF
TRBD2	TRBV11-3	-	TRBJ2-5	TGTGCCAGCAGGACTAGCGCTGAGACCCAGTACTTC	CASRTSAETQYF
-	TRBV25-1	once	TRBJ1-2	TGTGCCAGCAGGTCCGACAGGAACTATGGCTACACCTTC	CASRSDRNYGYTF
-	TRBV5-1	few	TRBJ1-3	TGCGCCAGCAGCTTGGACAACTCTGGAAACACCATATATTTT	CASSLDNSGNTIYF
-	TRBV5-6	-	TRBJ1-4	TGTGCCAGCAGCCCACAGGGTTGGAATGAAAAACTGTTTTTT	CASSPQGWNEKLFF
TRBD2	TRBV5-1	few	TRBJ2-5	TGCGCCAGCAGACCTGGGACTAGCAATGAGCAGTACTTC	CASRPGTSNEQYF
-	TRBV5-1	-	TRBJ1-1	TGCGCCAGCAGCTTGGGGGGCCCAGCTATGAACACTGAAGCTTTCTTT	CASSLGGPAMNTEAFF
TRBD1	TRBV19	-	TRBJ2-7	TGTGCCAGTAGTGTAACAGGGGGCTCCTACGAGCAGTACTTC	CASSVTGGSYEQYF
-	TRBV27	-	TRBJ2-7	TGTGCCAGCAGTTTATTCGGCGGGAACTCCTACGAGCAGTACTTC	CASSLFGGNSYEQYF
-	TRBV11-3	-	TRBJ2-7	TGTGCCACCCGGGACGGGGGCGAGCAGTACTTC	CATRDGGEQYF
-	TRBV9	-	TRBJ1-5	TGTGCCAGCAGCGTAGGTGGGGCCCACAATCAGCCCCAGCATTTT	CASSVGGAHNQPQHF
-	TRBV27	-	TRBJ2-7	TGTGCCAGCAGTCAAGGGGCTCCCGCCGTGAACGAGCAGTACTTC	CASSQGAPAVNEQYF
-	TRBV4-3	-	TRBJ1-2	TGCGCCAGCAGCCAAGGGGAGCGGCGGCATGGCTACACCTTC	CASSQGERRHGYTF
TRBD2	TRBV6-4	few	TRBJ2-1	TGTGCCAGCAGTGACCGGACTAGCGGGGAGCAGTTCTTC	CASSDRTSGEQFF
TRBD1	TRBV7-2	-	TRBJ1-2	TGTGCCAGCAGCCTCCCTGGACAGGGTGGCGGCTACACCTTC	CASSLPGQGGGYTF
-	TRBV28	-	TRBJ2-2	TGTGCCATCGAGACAGGCCAGGGGACCGGGGAGCTGTTTTTT	CAIETGQGTGELFF
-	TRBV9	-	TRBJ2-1	TGTGCCAGCAGCGCCCTCGCGTTCTCCTACAATGAGCAGTTCTTC	CASSALAFSYNEQFF
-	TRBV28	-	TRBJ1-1	TGTGCCAGTACGCTGCCCGGGGGAAACACTGAAGCTTTCTTT	CASTLPGGNTEAFF
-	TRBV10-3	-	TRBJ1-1	TGTGCCATCAGGGAGAGGGGGAACACTGAAGCTTTCTTT	CAIRERGNTEAFF
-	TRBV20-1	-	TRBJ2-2	TGCAGTGCGTCTTACACCGGGGAGCTGTTTTTT	CSASYTGELFF
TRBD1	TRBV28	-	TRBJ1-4	TGTGCCAGCAGTCGACAGGGGGCGGATAATGAAAAACTGTTTTTT	CASSRQGADNEKLFF
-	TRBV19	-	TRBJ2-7	TGTGCCAGTAGTAAGGGACTCTGGTCGGCCTACGAGCAGTACTTC	CASSKGLWSAYEQYF
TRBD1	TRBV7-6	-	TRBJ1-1	TGTGCCAGCAGCTCCGGGACAGGGGGCACTGAAGCTTTCTTT	CASSSGTGGTEAFF
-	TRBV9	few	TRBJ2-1	TGTGCCAGCAGTCCACCGGGACTTTTCTCCTACAATGAGCAGTTCTTC	CASSPPGLFSYNEQFF
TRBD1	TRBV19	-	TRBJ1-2	TGTGCCAGTAGTAACGACAGGGTTTATGGCTACACCTTC	CASSNDRVYGYTF
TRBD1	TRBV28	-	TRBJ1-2	TGTGCCAGCAGCCTGCCGGGACAGGGGAACTATGGCTACGCCTTC	CASSLPGQGNYGYAF
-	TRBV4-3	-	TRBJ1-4	TGCGCCAGCAGCCAAGAATTCGCGAATGAAAAACTGTTTTTT	CASSQEFANEKLFF
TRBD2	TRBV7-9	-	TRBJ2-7	TGTGCCAGCAGCTTCGGGACTAGCGGGGGTGAAGAGCAGTACTTC	CASSFGTSGGEEQYF
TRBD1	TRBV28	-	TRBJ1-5	TGTGCCAGCAGGCTCCCAGGGGGCGCGAGCAATCAGCCCCAGCATTTT	CASRLPGGASNQPQHF
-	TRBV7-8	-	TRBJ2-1	TGTGCCAGCAGCTTAGCCGCTAGTTACAATGAGCAGTTCTTC	CASSLAASYNEQFF
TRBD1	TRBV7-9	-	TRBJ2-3	TGTGCCAGCAGCCCAACAGGGGATAGCACAGATACGCAGTATTTT	CASSPTGDSTDTQYF
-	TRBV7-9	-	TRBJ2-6	TGTGCCAGCAGCTTGCGTAATGGGGCCAACGTCCTGACTTTC	CASSLRNGANVLTF
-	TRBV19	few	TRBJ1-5	TGTGCCAGTAGTAAGGGGTTAGGGGAATATAGCAATCAGCCCCAGCATTTT	CASSKGLGEYSNQPQHF
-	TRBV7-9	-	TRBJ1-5	TGTGCCAGCAGCTTAGGAGGGGGGGTGGGGCAGCCCCAGCATTTT	CASSLGGGVGQPQHF
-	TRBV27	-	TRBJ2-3	TGTGCCAGCAGTTCCCATAGCACAGATACGCAGTATTTT	CASSSHSTDTQYF
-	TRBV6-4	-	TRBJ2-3	TGTGCCAGCAGTACGGACTTGAGCACAGATACGCAGTATTTT	CASSTDLSTDTQYF